This T cell receptor beta chain was documented in a study of Tregs in tolerant kidney transplant recipients. Study-wide points: Few patients were studied, so findings need validation in larger groups.

Unstimulated Tregs (CD4+CD25+CD127-) and CD4+CD25- non-Tregs were sorted from PBMCs. Clones were sequenced by immunoSEQ multiplex PCR, and TCRdb holds only the in-frame ones, with some missing. This table lists 30,000 to 35,000 clones. A note on this clone: What it binds is not known. The read stops 3 residues short of the end of the CDR3; the missing end is completed from the germline J gene.

Germline V gives CDR1 SGHAT, CDR2 FQNNGV. Losses at the gene ends were 5 bases for V and 3 bases for J; bases not matched to a gene: 4. CDR3 length equals 14 residues. This sequence joins TRBV11-2 and TRBJ2-1, with 7 positions matching TRBD2. This specimen consisted of CD8+ T cells from blood, obtained before the transplant. This TCR was recovered from a human donor who received a combined kidney and bone marrow transplant. Partial CDR3 DNA: TGTGCCAGCAGCGAACTAGCGCTCTACAATGAG. It specifies CASSELALYNE. The whole CDR3 reads CASSELALYNEQFF.